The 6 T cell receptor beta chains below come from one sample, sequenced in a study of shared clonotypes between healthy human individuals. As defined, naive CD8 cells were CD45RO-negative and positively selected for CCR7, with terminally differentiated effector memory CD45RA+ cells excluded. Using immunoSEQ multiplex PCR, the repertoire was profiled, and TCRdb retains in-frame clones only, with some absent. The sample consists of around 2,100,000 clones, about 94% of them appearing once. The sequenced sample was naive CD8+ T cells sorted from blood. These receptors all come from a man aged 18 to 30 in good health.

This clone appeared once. The CDR3 region is CASSSSEGGLQETQYF. CDR3 DNA: TGTGCCAGCAGCTCCAGTGAGGGGGGGCTCCAAGAGACCCAGTACTTC. This chain uses TRBV7-9 with TRBJ2-5; D is possibly TRBD2 (7 bases). There are 16 residues in the CDR3. V was cut by 4 bases and J by 1 base, with 16 bases left in between. The germline V gene encodes CDR1 SEHNR and CDR2 FQNEAQ (reference sequence).

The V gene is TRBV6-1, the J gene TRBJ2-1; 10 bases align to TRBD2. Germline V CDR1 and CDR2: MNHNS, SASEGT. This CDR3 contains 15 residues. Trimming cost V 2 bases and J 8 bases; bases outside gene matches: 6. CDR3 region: CASSERTSGIYEQFF. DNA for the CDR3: TGTGCCAGCAGTGAAAGAACTAGCGGGATCTATGAGCAGTTCTTC.

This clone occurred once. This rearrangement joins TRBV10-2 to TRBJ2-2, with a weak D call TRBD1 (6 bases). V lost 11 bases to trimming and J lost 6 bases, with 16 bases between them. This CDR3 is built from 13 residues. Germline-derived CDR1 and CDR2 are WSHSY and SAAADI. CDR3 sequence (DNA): TGCGCCGGATACAGGGAAGTGGCCGGGGAGCTGTTTTTT. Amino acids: CAGYREVAGELFF.

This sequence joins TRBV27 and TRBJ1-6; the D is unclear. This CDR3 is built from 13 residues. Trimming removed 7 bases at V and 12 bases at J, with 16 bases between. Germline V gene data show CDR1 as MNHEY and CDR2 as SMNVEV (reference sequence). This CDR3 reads CASTPGPLLPLHF. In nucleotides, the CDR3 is TGTGCCAGCACTCCCGGGCCCTTGCTACCCCTCCACTTT.

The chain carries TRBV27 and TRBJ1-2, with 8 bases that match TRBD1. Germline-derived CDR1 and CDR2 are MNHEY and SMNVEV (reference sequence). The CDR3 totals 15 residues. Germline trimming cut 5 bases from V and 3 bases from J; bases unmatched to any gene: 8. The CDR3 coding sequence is TGTGCCAGCAGTGCGCGGACAGGGATGGACTATGGCTACACCTTC. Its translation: CASSARTGMDYGYTF.

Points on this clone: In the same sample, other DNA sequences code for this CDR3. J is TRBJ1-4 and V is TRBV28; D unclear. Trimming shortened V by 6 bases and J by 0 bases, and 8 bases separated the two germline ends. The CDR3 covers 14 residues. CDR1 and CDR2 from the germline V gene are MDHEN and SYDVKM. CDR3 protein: CASSLFTTNEKLFF. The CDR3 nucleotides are TGTGCCAGCAGCCTATTTACAACTAATGAAAAACTGTTTTTT.